The clone carrying this TCR beta chain was picked up one time. The record originates from a study of radiotherapy plus CTLA-4 blockade in lung cancer. Method: immunoSEQ multiplex PCR; TCRdb's copy keeps in-frame clones and lacks some. The sample holds 86,000 or so clones, 60% to 85% seen once. The study treated chemo-refractory metastatic non-small-cell lung cancer patients with focal radiation plus ipilimumab CTLA-4 blockade. Trimming at V came to 4 bases and at J to 6 bases, leaving 11 bases not matched to a gene. CDR3 size: 16 residues. CDR1 is SGHRS and CDR2 is YFSETQ in the germline V gene. This material consisted of peripheral blood, taken from a patient treated with radiotherapy plus ipilimumab. This clonotype was sampled from a human donor with non-small cell lung cancer who had a partial response to radiotherapy plus ipilimumab. Some clones in this sample may be carry-over from other donors' samples. The rearrangement joins TRBV5-1 to TRBJ2-1; 9 nucleotides align to TRBD1. In DNA form, the CDR3 reads TGCGCCAGCAGCCGGACCGGGACAGGGCCGGGCAATGAGCAGTTCTTC. The encoded protein is CASSRTGTGPGNEQFF.